This T cell receptor (beta chain) was sequenced for a study of identical twins (dated by TCRdb to 2016 to 2017). In terms of the full investigation: To test whether fetal clonotypes persist, the study used deep sequencing on TCR alpha and beta repertoires from monozygotic twins, unrelated adults of various ages, and cord blood. To rule out contamination, replicate twin experiments were performed at different times with different library preparation protocols.

From its cysteine to its phenylalanine, the CDR3 spans 15 amino acids. The DNA shown is the 45-base CDR3, in frame from base 1. The germline V gene gives CDR1 as MDHEN and CDR2 as SYDVKM. Trimming costs V 7 bases and J 3 bases, and their ends lie 15 bases apart. Findings and caveats that apply to the study as a whole: A weaker excess of twin sharing was found in beta out-of-frame sequences because the signal-to-noise ratio was lowered by fewer shared sequences. Fewer insertions were carried by abundant cord blood beta clonotypes, a similar but weaker trend appeared in young adult naive repertoires, and no such trend appeared in memory repertoires. Compared with coincidental sharing between unrelated individuals, out-of-frame TCR alpha sequences shared between twins showed an excess of sequences with low generation probability. Recombination models systematically underestimated out-of-frame TCR alpha sharing in monozygotic twins but agreed with sharing between unrelated individuals. Because the same donors could not be followed over many years, the conclusions depended on cross-sectional statistical analysis. Invariant T cells such as MAIT and iNKT could partly confound zero-insertion analyses, although diverse VJ usage argued against such confounding for most clonotypes.

Worth noting for this clonotype: What this receptor recognizes is not known. No base quality values were provided; no much bigger clone lies one nucleotide off.

Library preparation was by 5' RACE. Sequencing relied on an Illumina HiSeq 2000. Template switching introduced a universal primer binding site; the final cDNA contained a unique molecular identifier, enabling accurate counting of TCR cDNA molecules. Specific primers in the conserved constant-segment region were used to synthesize first-strand cDNA for the TCR alpha and beta chains. To control for contamination, every cDNA library carried two barcodes: a SMART-Mk sample barcode plus Illumina barcodes. TruSeq adapter sequences and Illumina sample barcodes were added in two successive PCR steps. TCR alpha and beta cDNA libraries were sequenced on the Illumina HiSeq platform with custom primers. The original methods were these. MiGEC was used to process raw reads and extract unique molecular identifiers, and MiXCR was used to find CDR3 positions. Recombination models were inferred per individual with the repgenHMM and IGoR tools using an EM algorithm. The tcR package in R was used for shared clonotype analysis, with sharing normalized by the product of cloneset sizes. To study raw recombination without the effects of thymic and clonal selection, out-of-frame nonproductive sequences were analyzed. TCRdb reprocessed the public reads (quality trimming at Q25 with fastp, clone calling with MiXCR) and kept in-frame beta chains. Each CDR3 protein appears once, grouped with its most common genes and DNA. These V and J calls are TCRdb output, not the study's own analysis. This sample has hundreds of thousands of distinct CDR3 sequences in its table, and about 12% of those were observed once. The ten biggest clones cover around 7.8% of the sample.

Every donor was a healthy Caucasian. The twin cohort consisted of three pairs of female monozygotic twins, all aged roughly 18 to 29 years. CD4+ and CD8+ T cell populations were isolated with positive isolation kits from Invitrogen. The same data also went into a second study, on yellow fever vaccine responses in identical twins. From the second report: According to the authors, the vaccine-induced T cell response in identical twins seemed to be partly convergent and partly specific to each individual. The study precisely tracked vaccine-responding T cell clones in identical twins.

Sequencing was carried out using CD8+ T cells sorted from blood. This receptor was taken from a woman younger than 35 in good health. The V and J genes are TRBV28 and TRBJ2-2, with TRBD2 tentatively as D gene (5 bases match). The nucleotides are TGTGCCAGCAAAGAGGGAGAGAGGGACACCGGGGAGCTGTTTTTT. Translated, this is CASKEGERDTGELFF.